These T cell receptor beta chains were read from a single sample in a study of blood T cell repertoires in COVID-19. Clones were sequenced by immunoSEQ multiplex PCR, and TCRdb holds only the in-frame ones, with some missing. The sample yields 200,000 to 250,000 clones, roughly 88% seen once. Input material: PBMCs or T cells enriched from blood (not recorded which). These receptors all come from a woman in her thirties who had been exposed to COVID-19. Both conserved end residues are part of each CDR3. The D gene is left open where the match is weak. Expanded clones get a size class; other rows say once, few or many, or leave the size out.

TRBJ2-1 | 16 | . | TRBV5-4 | . | TGTGCCAGCAGCTTGGGTTCGCTACGGTCGGGCAATGAGCAGTTCTTC | CASSLGSLRSGNEQFF
TRBJ1-5 | 15 | TRBD1 | TRBV4-1 | . | TGCGCCAGCAGCCCGGGACAGGGGACGGTGTGGCCCCAGCATTTT | CASSPGQGTVWPQHF
TRBJ2-2 | 18 | TRBD1 | TRBV7-9 | . | TGTGCCAGCAGCTTAGCAATAGCAAACAGGGGGAACACCGGGGAGCTGTTTTTT | CASSLAIANRGNTGELFF
TRBJ2-1 | 13 | . | TRBV5-1 | . | TGCGCCAGCAGCTCTGGTCCGGGGTTTGAGCAGTTCTTC | CASSSGPGFEQFF
TRBJ1-2 | 16 | . | TRBV5-1 | . | TGCGCCCGCAGCTTGGGGGACTGGGGGGAATACTATGGCTACACCTTC | CARSLGDWGEYYGYTF
TRBJ2-7 | 14 | TRBD2 | TRBV2 | . | TGTGCCAGCAGCCGAGAGATAGCGGGAGTGGAGCAGTACTTC | CASSREIAGVEQYF
TRBJ2-5 | 15 | TRBD2 | TRBV7-9 | . | TGTGCCAGCAGCTTAGTCGTAGCGGGAGTAGAGACCCAGTACTTC | CASSLVVAGVETQYF
TRBJ2-1 | 16 | . | TRBV21-1 | . | TGTGCCCGAAGAAGCAGCCCCTCCGACAAACACAATGAGCAGTTCTTC | CARRSSPSDKHNEQFF
TRBJ2-7 | 12 | TRBD1 | TRBV7-9 | . | TGTGCCAGCAGCTTCGTGGAGACAGGGGCGGACTTC | CASSFVETGADF
TRBJ1-2 | 14 | TRBD1 | TRBV27 | . | TGTGCCAGCAGCTCCCGACAGGGGGCATATGGCTACACCTTC | CASSSRQGAYGYTF
TRBJ1-5 | 15 | TRBD1 | TRBV27 | . | TGTGCCAGCAGACGGGGGACAGATAGCAATCAGCCCCAGCATTTT | CASRRGTDSNQPQHF
TRBJ1-1 | 14 | TRBD1 | TRBV27 | . | TGTGCCAGCAGTTACCACAGGGGGAGTACTGAAGCTTTCTTT | CASSYHRGSTEAFF
TRBJ2-1 | 18 | TRBD2 | TRBV19 | . | TGTGCCAGTAGTATTTTCCCCCAAGCGGGAGGGCCTTTCGGGGAGCAGTTCTTC | CASSIFPQAGGPFGEQFF
TRBJ2-1 | 16 | . | TRBV29-1 | . | TGCAGCGTTGAGATCCTAGGAGGTGTAAGGTACAATGAGCAGTTCTTC | CSVEILGGVRYNEQFF
TRBJ2-1 | 15 | TRBD2 | TRBV30 | . | TGTGCCTGGAGTGTACCGGGAGGGGTCCGGGTTGAGCAGTTCTTC | CAWSVPGGVRVEQFF
TRBJ1-1 | 16 | . | TRBV5-1 | many | TGCGCCAGCAGCTTGACAGTCCCCGGGGGGAACACTGAAGCTTTCTTT | CASSLTVPGGNTEAFF
TRBJ2-7 | 15 | TRBD1 | TRBV20-1 | once | TGCAGTGCTAGTGACACCGGGACAGGCTCCCACGAGCAGTACTTC | CSASDTGTGSHEQYF
TRBJ2-6 | 18 | TRBD2 | TRBV19 | . | TGTGCCAGTAGTATAGTAGCGGGAATGGGCACTGGGGCCAACGTCCTGACTTTC | CASSIVAGMGTGANVLTF
TRBJ1-1 | 16 | . | TRBV13 | few | TGTGCCAGCAGCTTAGCCATCGGACTGATGAACACTGAAGCTTTCTTT | CASSLAIGLMNTEAFF
TRBJ2-3 | 16 | TRBD1 | TRBV5-1 | . | TGCGCCAGCAGCTTGGGGACAGGGGGTGGCACAGATACGCAGTATTTT | CASSLGTGGGTDTQYF
TRBJ1-1 | 13 | . | TRBV3-1/TRBV3-2 | . | TGTGCCAGCAGCCAAGTAGCTAACACTGAAGCTTTCTTT | CASSQVANTEAFF
TRBJ2-7 | 15 | TRBD1 | TRBV3-1/TRBV3-2 | . | TGTGCCAGCAGCCAAGGGACAGGGGGAACGTACGAGCAGTACTTC | CASSQGTGGTYEQYF
TRBJ2-3 | 13 | . | TRBV28 | . | TGTGCCAGCAGGATACAGGGACGGGATACGCAGTATTTT | CASRIQGRDTQYF
TRBJ1-1 | 12 | . | TRBV29-1 | once | TGCAGCGTTGATCAGGGGAACACTGAAGCTTTCTTT | CSVDQGNTEAFF
TRBJ1-1 | 14 | . | TRBV9 | . | TGTGCCAGCAGCGTAGGCGTGTCGGGAACTGAAGCTTTCTTT | CASSVGVSGTEAFF
TRBJ1-5 | 15 | . | TRBV5-5 | . | TGTGCCAGCAGCTTGATTACAAATAGCAATCAGCCCCAGCATTTT | CASSLITNSNQPQHF
TRBJ1-5 | 17 | TRBD1 | TRBV12-5 | . | TGTGCTAGTGCCCTAATGGGACAGGCCGTGGTTAATCAGCCCCAGCATTTT | CASALMGQAVVNQPQHF
TRBJ1-5 | 13 | TRBD1 | TRBV12-3/TRBV12-4 | . | TGTGCCAGCAGCCACAGGGGGCGTCAGCCCCAGCATTTT | CASSHRGRQPQHF
TRBJ2-7 | 14 | TRBD2 | TRBV9 | . | TGTGCCAGCAGCGTGGCGGCGGGGGGGTACGAGCAGTACTTC | CASSVAAGGYEQYF
TRBJ2-4 | 16 | TRBD2 | TRBV19 | few | TGTGCCAGTAGTATCCTAGCGGGAGGGTGGGGAAACATTCAGTACTTC | CASSILAGGWGNIQYF
TRBJ2-7 | 15 | . | TRBV5-1 | many | TGCGCCAGCAGCTTAGACTCTACCCGCTCCTACGAGCAGTACTTC | CASSLDSTRSYEQYF
TRBJ2-2 | 16 | . | TRBV3-1/TRBV3-2 | . | TGTGCCAGCAGCCAAGATGTACAACCGAACACCGGGGAGCTGTTTTTT | CASSQDVQPNTGELFF
TRBJ1-2 | 13 | . | TRBV2 | . | TGTGCCAGCAGTGACGACAGCATCTATGGCTACACCTTC | CASSDDSIYGYTF